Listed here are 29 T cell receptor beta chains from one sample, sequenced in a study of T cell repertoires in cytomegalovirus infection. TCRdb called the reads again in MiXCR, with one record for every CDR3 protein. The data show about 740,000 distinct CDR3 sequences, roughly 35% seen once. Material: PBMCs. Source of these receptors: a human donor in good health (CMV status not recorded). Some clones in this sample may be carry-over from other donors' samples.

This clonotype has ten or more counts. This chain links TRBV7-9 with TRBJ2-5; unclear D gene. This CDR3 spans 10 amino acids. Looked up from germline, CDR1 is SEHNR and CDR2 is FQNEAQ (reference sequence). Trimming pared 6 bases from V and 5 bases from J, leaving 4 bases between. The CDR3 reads CASSAETQYF. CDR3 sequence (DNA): TGTGCCAGCAGTGCGGAGACCCAGTACTTC.

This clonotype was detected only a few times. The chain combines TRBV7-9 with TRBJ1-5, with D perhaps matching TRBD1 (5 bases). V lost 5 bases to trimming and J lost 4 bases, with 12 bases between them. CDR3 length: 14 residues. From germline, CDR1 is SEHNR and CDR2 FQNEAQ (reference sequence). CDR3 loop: CASSNLDRNQPQHF. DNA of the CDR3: TGTGCCAGCAGCAACCTCGACAGAAATCAGCCCCAGCATTTT.

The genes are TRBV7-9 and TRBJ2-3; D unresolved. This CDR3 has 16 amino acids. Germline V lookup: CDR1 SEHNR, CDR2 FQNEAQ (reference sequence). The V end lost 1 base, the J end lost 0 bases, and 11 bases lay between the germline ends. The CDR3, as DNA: TGTGCCAGCAGCTTAGGAAGCGAATCTAGCACAGATACGCAGTATTTT. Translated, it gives CASSLGSESSTDTQYF.

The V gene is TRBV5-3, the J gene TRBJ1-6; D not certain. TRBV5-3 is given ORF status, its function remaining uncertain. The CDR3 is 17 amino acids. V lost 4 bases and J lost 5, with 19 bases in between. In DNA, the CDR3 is TGTGCCAGAAGCCCATGCACAGCGACCGACAATAATTCACCCCTCCACTTT. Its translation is CARSPCTATDNNSPLHF.

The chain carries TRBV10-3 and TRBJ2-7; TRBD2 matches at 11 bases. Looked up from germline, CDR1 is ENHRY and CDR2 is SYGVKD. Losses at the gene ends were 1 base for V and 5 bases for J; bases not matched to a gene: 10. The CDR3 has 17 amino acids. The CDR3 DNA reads TGTGCCATCAGTGAGTTGGTAGCGGGAGGGAAAAGTAACGAGCAGTACTTC. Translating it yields CAISELVAGGKSNEQYF.

Here the CDR3 reads CASSSYQATNEKLFF. The CDR3 DNA reads as TGTGCCAGCAGTTCCTATCAGGCAACTAATGAAAAACTGTTTTTT. V gene TRBV28 combines with J gene TRBJ1-4; no definite D call. The CDR3 totals 15 residues. CDR1 is MDHEN and CDR2 is SYDVKM in the germline V gene. V was shortened by 4 bases and J by 0 bases, with 9 bases between the two germline ends.

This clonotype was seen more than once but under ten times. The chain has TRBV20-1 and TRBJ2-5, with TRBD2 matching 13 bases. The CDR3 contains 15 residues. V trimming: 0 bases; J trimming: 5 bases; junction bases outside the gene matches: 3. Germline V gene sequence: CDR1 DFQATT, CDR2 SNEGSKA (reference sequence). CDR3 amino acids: CSARDTSGRVETQYF. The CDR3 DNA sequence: TGCAGTGCTAGAGATACTAGCGGGAGGGTGGAGACCCAGTACTTC.

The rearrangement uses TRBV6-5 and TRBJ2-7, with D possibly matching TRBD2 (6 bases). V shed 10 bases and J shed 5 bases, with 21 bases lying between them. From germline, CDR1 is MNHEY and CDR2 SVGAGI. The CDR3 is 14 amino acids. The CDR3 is CATRKPGDGNEQYF. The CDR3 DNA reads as TGTGCCACCCGAAAACCGGGGGACGGGAACGAGCAGTACTTC.

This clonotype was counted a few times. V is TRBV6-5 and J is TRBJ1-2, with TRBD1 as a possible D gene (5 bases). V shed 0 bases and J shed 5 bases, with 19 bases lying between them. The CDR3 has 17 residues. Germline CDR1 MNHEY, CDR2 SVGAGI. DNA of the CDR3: TGTGCCAGCAGTTACTCGCCCAGAGGGGACGCCACTTATGGCTACACCTTC. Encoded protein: CASSYSPRGDATYGYTF.

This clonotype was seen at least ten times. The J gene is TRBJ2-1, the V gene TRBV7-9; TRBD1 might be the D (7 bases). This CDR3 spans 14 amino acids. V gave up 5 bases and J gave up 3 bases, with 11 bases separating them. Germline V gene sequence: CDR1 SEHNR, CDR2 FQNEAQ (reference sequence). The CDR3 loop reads CASSPGDSYNEQFF. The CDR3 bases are TGTGCCAGCAGCCCGGGGGACAGCTACAATGAGCAGTTCTTC.

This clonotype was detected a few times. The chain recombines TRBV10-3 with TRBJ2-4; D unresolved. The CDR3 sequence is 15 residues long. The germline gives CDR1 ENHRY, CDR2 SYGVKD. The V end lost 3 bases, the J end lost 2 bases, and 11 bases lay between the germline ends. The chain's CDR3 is CAISDHGDPKNIQYF. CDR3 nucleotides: TGTGCCATCAGTGACCACGGCGACCCCAAAAACATTCAGTACTTC.

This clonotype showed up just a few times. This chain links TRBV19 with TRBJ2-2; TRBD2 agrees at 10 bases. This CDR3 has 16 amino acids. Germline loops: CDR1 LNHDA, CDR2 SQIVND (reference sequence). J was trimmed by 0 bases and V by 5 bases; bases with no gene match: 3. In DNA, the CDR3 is TGTGCCAGTAGTCGGACTAGCGGATCGAACACCGGGGAGCTGTTTTTT. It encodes CASSRTSGSNTGELFF.

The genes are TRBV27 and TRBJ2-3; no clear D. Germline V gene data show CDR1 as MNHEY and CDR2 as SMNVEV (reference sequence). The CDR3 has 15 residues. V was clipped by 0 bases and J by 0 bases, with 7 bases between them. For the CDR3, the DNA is TGTGCCAGCAGTTTATCTCCTTATAGCACAGATACGCAGTATTTT. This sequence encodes CASSLSPYSTDTQYF.

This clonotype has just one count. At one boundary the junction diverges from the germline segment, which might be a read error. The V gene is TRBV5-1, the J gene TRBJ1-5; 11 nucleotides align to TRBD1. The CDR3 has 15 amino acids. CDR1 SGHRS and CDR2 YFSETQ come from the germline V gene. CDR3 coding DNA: TGCGCCCGCAGTCTTGAGGGACAGGGGGATCAGCCCCAGCATTTT. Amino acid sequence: CARSLEGQGDQPQHF.

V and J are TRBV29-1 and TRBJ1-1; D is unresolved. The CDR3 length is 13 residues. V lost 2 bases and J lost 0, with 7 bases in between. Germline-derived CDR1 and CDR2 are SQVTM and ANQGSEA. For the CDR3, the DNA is TGCAGCGTTGAAATGGGCCTGAACACTGAAGCTTTCTTT. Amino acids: CSVEMGLNTEAFF.

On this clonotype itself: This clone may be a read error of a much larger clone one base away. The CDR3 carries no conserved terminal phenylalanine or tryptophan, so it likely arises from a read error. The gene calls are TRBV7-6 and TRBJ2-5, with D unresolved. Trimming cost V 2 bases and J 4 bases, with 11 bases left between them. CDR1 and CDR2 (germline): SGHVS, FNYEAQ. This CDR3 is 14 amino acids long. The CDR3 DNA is TGTGCCAGCAGCTTACCAGTCTCCGGAGAGACCCAGTACTTA. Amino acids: CASSLPVSGETQYL.

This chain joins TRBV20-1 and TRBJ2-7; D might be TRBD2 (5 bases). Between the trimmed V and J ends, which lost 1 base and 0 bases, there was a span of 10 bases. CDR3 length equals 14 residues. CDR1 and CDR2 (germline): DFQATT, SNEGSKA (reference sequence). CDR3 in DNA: TGCAGTGCTAGAGTCTTCGCGGGCTCCTACGAGCAGTACTTC. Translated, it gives CSARVFAGSYEQYF.

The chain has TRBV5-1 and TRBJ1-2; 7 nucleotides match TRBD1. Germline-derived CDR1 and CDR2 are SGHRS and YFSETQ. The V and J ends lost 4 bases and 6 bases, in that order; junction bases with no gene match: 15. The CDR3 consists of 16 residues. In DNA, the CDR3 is TGCGCCAGCAGCCCCCCAGGGGGGGGCAGGGAAGATGGCTACACCTTC. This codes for CASSPPGGGREDGYTF.

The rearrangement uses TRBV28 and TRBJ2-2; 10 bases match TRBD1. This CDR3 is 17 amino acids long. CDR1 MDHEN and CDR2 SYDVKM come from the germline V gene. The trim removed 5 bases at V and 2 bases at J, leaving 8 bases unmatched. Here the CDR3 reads CASSGNRDRGNTGELFF. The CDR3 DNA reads TGTGCCAGCAGTGGGAATAGGGACAGGGGTAACACCGGGGAGCTGTTTTTT.

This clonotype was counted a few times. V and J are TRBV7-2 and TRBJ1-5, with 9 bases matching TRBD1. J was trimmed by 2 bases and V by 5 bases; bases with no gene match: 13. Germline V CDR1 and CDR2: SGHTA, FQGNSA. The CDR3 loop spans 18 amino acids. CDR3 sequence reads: CASSRQGGTFWGNQPQHF. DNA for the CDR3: TGTGCCAGCAGCAGACAGGGGGGGACCTTCTGGGGCAATCAGCCCCAGCATTTT.

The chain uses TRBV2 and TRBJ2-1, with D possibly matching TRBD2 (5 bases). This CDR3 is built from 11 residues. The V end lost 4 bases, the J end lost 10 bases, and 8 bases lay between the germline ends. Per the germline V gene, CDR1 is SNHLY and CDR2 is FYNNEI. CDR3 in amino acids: CASSVLAEQFF. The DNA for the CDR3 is TGTGCCAGCAGTGTTTTAGCGGAGCAGTTCTTC.

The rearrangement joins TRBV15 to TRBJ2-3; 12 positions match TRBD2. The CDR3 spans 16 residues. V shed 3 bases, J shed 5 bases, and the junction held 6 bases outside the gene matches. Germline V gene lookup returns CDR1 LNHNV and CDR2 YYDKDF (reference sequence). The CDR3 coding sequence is TGTGCCACCAGCAGGACTAGCGGGAGCCTCAGAGATACGCAGTATTTT. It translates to CATSRTSGSLRDTQYF.

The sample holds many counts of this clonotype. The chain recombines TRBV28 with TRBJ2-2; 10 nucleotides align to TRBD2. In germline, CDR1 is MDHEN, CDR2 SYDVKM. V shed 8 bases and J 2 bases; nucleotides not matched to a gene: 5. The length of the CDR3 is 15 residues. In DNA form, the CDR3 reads TGTGCCAGCCGGAGGACTAGCGGAAACACCGGGGAGCTGTTTTTT. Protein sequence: CASRRTSGNTGELFF.

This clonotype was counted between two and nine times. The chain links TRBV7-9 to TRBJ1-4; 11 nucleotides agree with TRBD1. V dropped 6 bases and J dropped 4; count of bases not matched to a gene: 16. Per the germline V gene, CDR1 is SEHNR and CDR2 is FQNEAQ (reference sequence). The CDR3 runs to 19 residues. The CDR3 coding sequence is TGTGCCAGCAGTAGAGGGACAGGGGGACTCGGTGAGATTAATGAAAAACTGTTTTTT. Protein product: CASSRGTGGLGEINEKLFF.

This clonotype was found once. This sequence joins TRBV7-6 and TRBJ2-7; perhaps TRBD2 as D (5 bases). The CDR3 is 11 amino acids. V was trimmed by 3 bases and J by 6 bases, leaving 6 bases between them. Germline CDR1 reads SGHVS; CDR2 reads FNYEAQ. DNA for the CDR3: TGTGCCAGCAGCTTCGAGGGCGAGCAGTACTTC. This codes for CASSFEGEQYF.

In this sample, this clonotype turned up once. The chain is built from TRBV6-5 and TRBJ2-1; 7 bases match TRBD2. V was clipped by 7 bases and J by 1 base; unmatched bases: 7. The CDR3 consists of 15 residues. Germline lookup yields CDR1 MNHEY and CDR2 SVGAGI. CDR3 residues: CASTPGLQSYNEQFF. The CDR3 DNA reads TGTGCCAGCACCCCGGGACTACAGTCCTACAATGAGCAGTTCTTC.

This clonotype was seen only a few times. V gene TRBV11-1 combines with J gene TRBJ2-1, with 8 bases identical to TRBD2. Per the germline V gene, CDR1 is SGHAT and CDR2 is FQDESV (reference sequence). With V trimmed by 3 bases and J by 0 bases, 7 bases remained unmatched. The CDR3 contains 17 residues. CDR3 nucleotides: TGTGCCAGCAGCTTTACTAGCGGCTCGAGCTCCTACAATGAGCAGTTCTTC. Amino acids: CASSFTSGSSSYNEQFF.

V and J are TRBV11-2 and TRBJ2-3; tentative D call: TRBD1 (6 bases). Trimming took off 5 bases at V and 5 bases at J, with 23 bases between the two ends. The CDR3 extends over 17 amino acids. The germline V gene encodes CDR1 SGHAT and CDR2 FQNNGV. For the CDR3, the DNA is TGTGCCAGCAGCCTCGCACCGGGGACACGGGTTGAAGATACGCAGTATTTT. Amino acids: CASSLAPGTRVEDTQYF.

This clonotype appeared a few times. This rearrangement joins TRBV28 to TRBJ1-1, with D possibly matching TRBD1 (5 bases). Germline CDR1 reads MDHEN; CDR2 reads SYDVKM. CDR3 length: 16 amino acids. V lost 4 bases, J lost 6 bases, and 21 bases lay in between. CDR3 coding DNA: TGTGCCAGCAGTTCCCCCGGGGAAGACAGATATTCTGAAGCTTTCTTT. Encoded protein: CASSSPGEDRYSEAFF.